These T cell receptor beta chains were read from a single sample in a study of blood T cell repertoires in COVID-19. Some clones are missing from TCRdb's copy, which holds only in-frame ones; the method was immunoSEQ multiplex PCR. This table holds roughly 400,000 clones, approximately 85% found once. Sequencing was carried out using PBMCs or T cells enriched from blood (not recorded which). The receptors come from a woman between 40 and 50 years old with acute COVID-19. Each CDR3 is given with its conserved first and last residue. The D gene is left open where the match is weak. The size field is filled for only some rows; it gives once, few, many or a size class.

DNA: TGTGCCAGCAGCTTACAGGGGAGGGAGGAGACCCAGTACTTC
CDR3: CASSLQGREETQYF
size: NA
J: TRBJ2-5
D: NA
V: TRBV11-2
length: 14

DNA: TGTGCCTGGACACTAGCGTATAACACCGGGGAGCTGTTTTTT
CDR3: CAWTLAYNTGELFF
size: NA
J: TRBJ2-2
D: TRBD2
V: TRBV30
length: 14

DNA: TGTGCCAGTAGTCCCTGGGACAGACCTTATGATGAAGCTTTCTTT
CDR3: CASSPWDRPYDEAFF
size: NA
J: TRBJ1-1
D: TRBD1
V: TRBV19
length: 15

DNA: TGTGCCAGCGGGAACCTTCACAGGGGGGGTCAGCCCCAGCATTTT
CDR3: CASGNLHRGGQPQHF
size: NA
J: TRBJ1-5
D: TRBD1
V: TRBV28
length: 15

DNA: TGTGCCAGCTCTCCGGGACACGCGGGCGGTTACGAGCAGTACTTC
CDR3: CASSPGHAGGYEQYF
size: NA
J: TRBJ2-7
D: NA
V: TRBV18
length: 15

DNA: TGTGCCAGCAGCCCAACCGGGACAGGAATGAACACTGAAGCTTTCTTT
CDR3: CASSPTGTGMNTEAFF
size: NA
J: TRBJ1-1
D: TRBD1
V: TRBV5-5
length: 16

DNA: TGCGCCAGCAGCCAAAAATTGGCGGGAGATGGCTACACCTTC
CDR3: CASSQKLAGDGYTF
size: NA
J: TRBJ1-2
D: NA
V: TRBV4-1
length: 14

DNA: TGTGCCGGAGGCAGGGGTAGGACCTACGAGCAGTACTTC
CDR3: CAGGRGRTYEQYF
size: NA
J: TRBJ2-7
D: NA
V: TRBV6-5
length: 13

DNA: TGTGCCAGCAACGGGGGTGATAGCAATCAGCCCCAGCATTTT
CDR3: CASNGGDSNQPQHF
size: NA
J: TRBJ1-5
D: NA
V: TRBV2
length: 14

DNA: TGTGCCAGCAGTAAAAGAGCGGGGCTCACAGATACGCAGTATTTT
CDR3: CASSKRAGLTDTQYF
size: NA
J: TRBJ2-3
D: TRBD2
V: TRBV6-5
length: 15

DNA: TGTGCCACCAGTGATTTCCCTCGAACAGGGGGGATGGAGACCCAGTACTTC
CDR3: CATSDFPRTGGMETQYF
size: NA
J: TRBJ2-5
D: TRBD1
V: TRBV24-1
length: 17

DNA: TGTGCCAGCAGTTTGCCGAGCTCCTACGAGCAGTACTTC
CDR3: CASSLPSSYEQYF
size: once
J: TRBJ2-7
D: NA
V: TRBV12-3/TRBV12-4
length: 13

DNA: TGTGCCAGTGGGGGACAGGGGTACACTGAAGCTTTCTTT
CDR3: CASGGQGYTEAFF
size: NA
J: TRBJ1-1
D: TRBD1
V: TRBV19
length: 13

DNA: TGTGCCAGCAGCCAAGTCCGGGGCCAAGAGACCCAGTACTTC
CDR3: CASSQVRGQETQYF
size: NA
J: TRBJ2-5
D: NA
V: TRBV3-1/TRBV3-2
length: 14

DNA: TGTGCCAGCGAGGAGGATAGGGCCTACAATGAGCAGTTCTTC
CDR3: CASEEDRAYNEQFF
size: once
J: TRBJ2-1
D: NA
V: TRBV2
length: 14

DNA: TGTGCCAGCAGTTACCCCCAGGGCGAAGGCTACACCTTC
CDR3: CASSYPQGEGYTF
size: NA
J: TRBJ1-2
D: NA
V: TRBV6-6
length: 13

DNA: TGTGCCAGCAGTTACTCTTGGGGGGGATCTGAAAAACTGTTTTTT
CDR3: CASSYSWGGSEKLFF
size: NA
J: TRBJ1-4
D: NA
V: TRBV6-6
length: 15

DNA: TGTGCCAGCAGCCCCGTGGGGGAGGGTGCTGAAGCTTTCTTT
CDR3: CASSPVGEGAEAFF
size: NA
J: TRBJ1-1
D: NA
V: TRBV3-1/TRBV3-2
length: 14

DNA: TGCAGCGTTTCCGAGGGCCCAACGGGTTCACCCCTCCACTTT
CDR3: CSVSEGPTGSPLHF
size: NA
J: TRBJ1-6
D: NA
V: TRBV29-1
length: 14

DNA: TGTGCCAGCAGTTTAATCTCTGAGGGCTACAATGAGCAGTTCTTC
CDR3: CASSLISEGYNEQFF
size: NA
J: TRBJ2-1
D: NA
V: TRBV27
length: 15

DNA: TGTGCCAGCAGCCAAGATCGGGACACATTGAACACTGAAGCTTTCTTT
CDR3: CASSQDRDTLNTEAFF
size: NA
J: TRBJ1-1
D: NA
V: TRBV4-2
length: 16

DNA: TGTGCCATCAGTGAGTTTGCGGGGGGCGGGAACACTGAAGCTTTCTTT
CDR3: CAISEFAGGGNTEAFF
size: NA
J: TRBJ1-1
D: NA
V: TRBV10-3
length: 16

DNA: TGTGCCAGCAGTGAAAGACCCTCGGGGGTAGGCTACGAGCAGTACTTC
CDR3: CASSERPSGVGYEQYF
size: NA
J: TRBJ2-7
D: NA
V: TRBV2
length: 16

DNA: TGTGCCAGCAGTGAGGAGGGGGCGAACACTGAAGCTTTCTTT
CDR3: CASSEEGANTEAFF
size: NA
J: TRBJ1-1
D: TRBD1
V: TRBV2
length: 14

DNA: TGCGCCAGCAGCTTGGAGACTAGCGGGGGGAGCTCCTACAATGAGCAGTTCTTC
CDR3: CASSLETSGGSSYNEQFF
size: NA
J: TRBJ2-1
D: TRBD2
V: TRBV5-1
length: 18

DNA: TGTGCCAGCAGCCACAGGGGGGGGTCTCTCTACGAGCAGTACTTC
CDR3: CASSHRGGSLYEQYF
size: NA
J: TRBJ2-7
D: NA
V: TRBV6-5
length: 15

DNA: TGTGCCAGCAGCTTAGCGACAGGTCAAACCTCTTATGGCTACACCTTC
CDR3: CASSLATGQTSYGYTF
size: NA
J: TRBJ1-2
D: NA
V: TRBV7-8
length: 16

DNA: TGTGCCAGCAGCTTACTAGTGTCTGGGGAGACCCAGTACTTC
CDR3: CASSLLVSGETQYF
size: NA
J: TRBJ2-5
D: NA
V: TRBV7-2
length: 14

DNA: TGTGCCAGCTCACTCAACCGAAACAGGGGAACTAATGAAAAACTGTTTTTT
CDR3: CASSLNRNRGTNEKLFF
size: NA
J: TRBJ1-4
D: TRBD1
V: TRBV18
length: 17

DNA: TGTGCCAGCAGAATCGGGGGACAGGGCACAGATACGCAGTATTTT
CDR3: CASRIGGQGTDTQYF
size: once
J: TRBJ2-3
D: TRBD1
V: TRBV5-4
length: 15

DNA: TGTGCCAGCAGGACAGGTTCAGCTGGGGCCAACGTCCTGACTTTC
CDR3: CASRTGSAGANVLTF
size: NA
J: TRBJ2-6
D: NA
V: TRBV2
length: 15

DNA: TGTGCCATCAGTGAGGGGTCCCCGGGTGGCTACACCTTC
CDR3: CAISEGSPGGYTF
size: NA
J: TRBJ1-2
D: NA
V: TRBV10-3
length: 13

DNA: TGTGCCAGCAGCCACGGACTAGCGGCGCCAGAAAGCAATGAGCAGTTCTTC
CDR3: CASSHGLAAPESNEQFF
size: NA
J: TRBJ2-1
D: TRBD2
V: TRBV4-2
length: 17

DNA: TGTGCCAGTAGCCCAGGCGGGGGACGGATTTTTAATGAAAAACTGTTTTTT
CDR3: CASSPGGGRIFNEKLFF
size: NA
J: TRBJ1-4
D: NA
V: TRBV19
length: 17

DNA: TGTGCCAGCAATCAGGGTTATGGCTACACCTTC
CDR3: CASNQGYGYTF
size: NA
J: TRBJ1-2
D: NA
V: TRBV2
length: 11

DNA: TGTGCCACCAGCAGAGATCTCGGCGAGCAGTACTTC
CDR3: CATSRDLGEQYF
size: once
J: TRBJ2-7
D: NA
V: TRBV15
length: 12

DNA: TGTGCCAGCAGCTTGCTGCGGGGAAAAACTGAAGCTTTCTTT
CDR3: CASSLLRGKTEAFF
size: once
J: TRBJ1-1
D: NA
V: TRBV11-3
length: 14

DNA: TGTGCCAGCAGCTTCGAGCGGAACACTGAAGCTTTCTTT
CDR3: CASSFERNTEAFF
size: NA
J: TRBJ1-1
D: NA
V: TRBV11-2
length: 13

DNA: TGTGCTAGTGAACGGGATGGCAATCAGCCCCAGCATTTT
CDR3: CASERDGNQPQHF
size: NA
J: TRBJ1-5
D: NA
V: TRBV12-5
length: 13

DNA: TGTGCCAGCAGCTTATACAGGGCTGGCTACACCTTC
CDR3: CASSLYRAGYTF
size: few
J: TRBJ1-2
D: NA
V: TRBV5-4
length: 12

DNA: TGTGCCAGCAGTGAAGGGAATAGCGGGACAGATACGCAGTATTTT
CDR3: CASSEGNSGTDTQYF
size: NA
J: TRBJ2-3
D: TRBD2
V: TRBV2
length: 15

DNA: TGTGCCTGGACTAGCGGGGGCCCTCCGCCGCTCAATGAGCAGTTCTTC
CDR3: CAWTSGGPPPLNEQFF
size: NA
J: TRBJ2-1
D: TRBD2
V: TRBV30
length: 16

DNA: TGCGCCAGCAGCCAAGAGTCTAGCGGGGGAATTTACAATGAGCAGTTCTTC
CDR3: CASSQESSGGIYNEQFF
size: NA
J: TRBJ2-1
D: TRBD2
V: TRBV4-1
length: 17

DNA: TGTGCCAGTACGGGGGTCGCTGGAAACACCATATATTTT
CDR3: CASTGVAGNTIYF
size: NA
J: TRBJ1-3
D: NA
V: TRBV19
length: 13

DNA: TGTGCCACCAGCAGGGGACCACGGGGGGTCTTC
CDR3: CATSRGPRGVF
size: NA
J: TRBJ1-2
D: NA
V: TRBV15
length: 11

DNA: TGTGCCAGCACAAAAGCTAGCGGGGGTACGAACACCGGGGAGCTGTTTTTT
CDR3: CASTKASGGTNTGELFF
size: few
J: TRBJ2-2
D: TRBD2
V: TRBV7-9
length: 17

DNA: TGCGCCAGCAGCCCATTGAACTATGGCTACACCTTC
CDR3: CASSPLNYGYTF
size: NA
J: TRBJ1-2
D: NA
V: TRBV4-1
length: 12

DNA: TGTGCCAGCACTACTCCAGGGCAGGGGAACACTGAAGCTTTCTTT
CDR3: CASTTPGQGNTEAFF
size: NA
J: TRBJ1-1
D: NA
V: TRBV2
length: 15

DNA: TGTGCCACCAGCACAGAACCAGGGGGCAACCAGCCCCAGCATTTT
CDR3: CATSTEPGGNQPQHF
size: NA
J: TRBJ1-5
D: TRBD1
V: TRBV15
length: 15

DNA: TGTGCCAGCTCCGGGACAGGGGCCTTCTCTGGAAACACCATATATTTT
CDR3: CASSGTGAFSGNTIYF
size: NA
J: TRBJ1-3
D: TRBD1
V: TRBV19
length: 16

DNA: TGTGCCAGCAAAAAACACAGCAATCAGCCCCAGCATTTT
CDR3: CASKKHSNQPQHF
size: NA
J: TRBJ1-5
D: NA
V: TRBV12-3/TRBV12-4
length: 13